Each of the 28 T cell receptor beta chains below was sequenced from the same sample in a study of blood T cell repertoires in COVID-19. Some clones are missing from TCRdb's copy, which holds only in-frame ones; the method was immunoSEQ multiplex PCR. The table shows 300,000 to 400,000 clones, with about 89% occurring only once. Material: peripheral blood. Receptors were obtained from a woman aged 25-40 years with COVID-19, enrolled during active disease.

This clone appeared a single time. The CDR3 is CASSPGTTANWSSYNEQFF. The CDR3 bases are TGTGCCAGCAGCCCCGGGACTACCGCCAACTGGAGCTCCTACAATGAGCAGTTCTTC. The rearrangement links TRBV5-4 to TRBJ2-1; 7 nucleotides agree with TRBD2. V gave up 4 bases and J gave up 0 bases; unmatched junction bases: 16. Germline lookup yields CDR1 SGHNT and CDR2 YYREEE (reference sequence). CDR3 length: 19 residues. The variable domain in full, with the rest retrieved from reference TRBV5-4 and TRBJ2-1, is ETGVTQSPTHLIKTRGQQVTLRCSSQSGHNTVSWYQQALGQGPQFIFQYYREEENGRGNFPPRFSGLQFPNYSSELNVNALELDDSALYLCASSPGTTANWSSYNEQFFGPGTRLTVL.

DNA of the CDR3: TGTGCCAGCAGCCTCCAAGGACAGAATAATTCACCCCTCCACTTT. Its translation is CASSLQGQNNSPLHF. The chain carries TRBV7-2 and TRBJ1-6; the D gene is possibly TRBD1 (6 bases). This CDR3 is 15 amino acids long. V gave up 5 bases and J gave up 5 bases, with 13 bases separating them. The germline V gene has CDR1 SGHTA and CDR2 FQGNSA.

The rearrangement joins TRBV7-8 to TRBJ2-1, with 11 bases aligning to TRBD2. The CDR3 loop spans 18 amino acids. With V trimmed by 1 base and J by 7 bases, 12 bases remained unmatched. Germline V lookup: CDR1 SGHVS, CDR2 FQNEAQ. CDR3 loop: CASSLVDSGRAGWNEQFF. For the CDR3, the DNA is TGTGCCAGCAGCTTAGTAGATAGCGGGAGGGCCGGGTGGAATGAGCAGTTCTTC.

The V and J genes are TRBV4-3 and TRBJ1-5, with D unclear. CDR1 is LGHNA, CDR2 YSLEER, per germline. V lost 0 bases to trimming and J lost 7 bases, with 13 bases between them. This CDR3 has 15 amino acids. The CDR3 reads CASSQEARAGQPQHF. The DNA for the CDR3 is TGCGCCAGCAGCCAAGAGGCGAGGGCAGGACAGCCCCAGCATTTT.

The chain combines TRBV7-2 with TRBJ2-3; D perhaps matches TRBD2 (6 bases). CDR1 and CDR2 from the germline V gene are SGHTA and FQGNSA. This CDR3 has 12 residues. With 6 bases removed from V and 11 bases from J, the gap between germline ends came to 15 bases. The CDR3, as DNA: TGTGCCAGCAGACCCCCGGGAGACGTGCAGTATTTT. It translates to CASRPPGDVQYF.

This clone was counted a single time. The gene calls are TRBV4-2 and TRBJ2-5; 12 bases fit TRBD2. V dropped 0 bases and J dropped 5; count of bases not matched to a gene: 4. CDR1 and CDR2 (germline): LGHNA, YNFKEQ. There are 16 residues in the CDR3. CDR3 region: CASSQDLAGGDETQYF. As DNA, the CDR3 is TGTGCCAGCAGCCAAGATCTAGCGGGGGGGGATGAGACCCAGTACTTC.

The CDR3 DNA is TGTGCCAGCAGTAGTACAGGGATCTCTCAGCCCCAGCATTTT. Encoded protein: CASSSTGISQPQHF. V gene TRBV6-2 or TRBV6-3 combines with J gene TRBJ1-5; tentative D call: TRBD1 (6 bases). The germline gives CDR1 MNHEY, CDR2 SVGEGT. With 5 bases removed from V and 6 bases from J, the gap between germline ends came to 14 bases. The CDR3 sequence is 14 residues long.

This clone has a single count. The V and J genes are TRBV6-2 or TRBV6-3 and TRBJ2-7, with D unresolved. The CDR3 consists of 15 residues. Trimming stripped 4 bases from V and 0 bases from J, with 13 bases between. The germline V gene encodes CDR1 MNHEY and CDR2 SVGEGT. CDR3: CASSSWQRSSYEQYV. CDR3 nucleotides: TGTGCCAGCAGTTCGTGGCAGAGGAGCTCCTACGAGCAGTACGTC.

The chain couples TRBV7-2 to TRBJ2-7, with a possible D match to TRBD1 (5 bases). Trimming removed 2 bases at V and 7 bases at J, with 15 bases between. The V gene's germline CDR1 is SGHTA and CDR2 FQGNSA. The CDR3 spans 14 residues. CDR3 bases: TGTGCCAGCAGCTTACAGTTAGGGGAACGAGAGCAGTACTTC. Translated, it gives CASSLQLGEREQYF.

The chain joins TRBV6-7 to TRBJ1-1, with 7 bases lining up with TRBD1. TRBV6-7 is an open reading frame whose function is uncertain. This CDR3 is 14 amino acids long. V dropped 2 bases and J dropped 5; count of bases not matched to a gene: 5. CDR3 nucleotides: TGTGCCAGCAGTTACAACAGGGGAGGAACTGAAGCTTTCTTT. Protein product: CASSYNRGGTEAFF.

The chain uses TRBV4-1 and TRBJ1-1; no clear D gene. The length of the CDR3 is 15 residues. The germline V and J ends were trimmed by 0 bases and 1 base, with 9 bases remaining between them. In germline, CDR1 is MGHRA, CDR2 YSYEKL. As DNA, the CDR3 is TGCGCCAGCAGCCAAGATCGGTCGGGGAACACTGAAGCTTTCTTT. Its protein product is CASSQDRSGNTEAFF.

The chain recombines TRBV19 with TRBJ1-2; 7 nucleotides agree with TRBD1. Trimming took 3 bases from V and 2 from J; bases not matched to a gene: 3. CDR3 length: 14 amino acids. Germline-derived CDR1 and CDR2 are LNHDA and SQIVND (reference sequence). CDR3 in amino acids: CASSILQGNYGYTF. As DNA, the CDR3 is TGTGCCAGTAGTATCCTACAGGGGAACTATGGCTACACCTTC.

This rearrangement joins TRBV3-1 (or the pseudogene TRBV3-2) to TRBJ2-3; D gene ambiguous. The germline V gene encodes CDR1 LGHDT and CDR2 YNNKEL (reference sequence). This CDR3 is 14 amino acids long. Trimming shortened V by 3 bases and J by 4 bases, and 11 bases separated the two germline ends. The CDR3 DNA sequence: TGTGCCAGCAGCCATGGCTCAAACCCAGATACGCAGTATTTT. This codes for CASSHGSNPDTQYF.

The chain recombines TRBV10-3 with TRBJ1-5; D gene unclear. The germline CDR1 and CDR2 sequences are ENHRY and SYGVKD. With 5 bases removed from V and 0 bases from J, the gap between germline ends came to 5 bases. CDR3 size: 13 residues. In nucleotides, the CDR3 is TGTGCCATCAGTACAGATAGCAATCAGCCCCAGCATTTT. Protein sequence: CAISTDSNQPQHF.

The CDR3 nucleotides are TGTGCCAGCAGTCAAGACAGGGGGCAAGGAACTGAAGCTTTCTTT. As protein: CASSQDRGQGTEAFF. The chain combines TRBV2 with TRBJ1-1; 10 positions agree with TRBD1. The CDR3 is 15 residues long. The ends lost 5 bases at V and 5 bases at J; junction bases unmatched: 8. The germline V gene encodes CDR1 SNHLY and CDR2 FYNNEI.

The V and J genes are TRBV18 and TRBJ2-1; 11 bases are a match to TRBD2. The germline gives CDR1 KGHSH, CDR2 LQKENI. This CDR3 contains 19 residues. V trimming: 0 bases; J trimming: 3 bases; junction bases outside the gene matches: 10. The CDR3 nucleotides read TGTGCCAGCTCACCACCGCGCGGTAGCGGGGGGGTTCTCTACAATGAGCAGTTCTTC. It encodes CASSPPRGSGGVLYNEQFF.

CDR3 nucleotide sequence: TGTGCCAGCAGCTACCGGACACTGGGGGAGACCCAGTACTTC. Its protein product is CASSYRTLGETQYF. This rearrangement joins TRBV11-2 to TRBJ2-5, with a weak D call TRBD1 (5 bases). Germline V gene sequence: CDR1 SGHAT, CDR2 FQNNGV. The CDR3 is 14 amino acids. Trimming stripped 4 bases from V and 5 bases from J, with 14 bases between.

The chain joins TRBV19 to TRBJ1-1, with D possibly TRBD1 on 5 matching bases. The germline CDR1 and CDR2 sequences are LNHDA and SQIVND (reference sequence). The CDR3 runs 14 residues. The V and J ends lost 1 base and 4 bases respectively, with 10 bases between them. The CDR3: CASSIGWQGTEAFF. CDR3 DNA: TGTGCCAGTAGTATAGGGTGGCAGGGCACTGAAGCTTTCTTT.

The chain joins TRBV7-9 to TRBJ1-2; the D gene is possibly TRBD1 (5 bases). Germline lookup yields CDR1 SEHNR and CDR2 FQNEAQ (reference sequence). The CDR3 consists of 17 residues. The V end was cut by 2 bases, the J end by 4 bases, with 20 bases between. The CDR3 reads CASSLPQPIDSGYGYTF. As DNA, the CDR3 is TGTGCCAGCAGCTTACCTCAACCCATTGACAGTGGCTATGGCTACACCTTC.

The genes are TRBV3-1 (or the pseudogene TRBV3-2) and TRBJ1-1; D might be TRBD1 (5 bases). The CDR3 has 17 amino acids. The V gene's germline CDR1 is LGHDT and CDR2 YNNKEL (reference sequence). V was clipped by 5 bases and J by 4 bases, with 23 bases between them. CDR3 bases: TGTGCCAGCAGCACTAGAGGACCCCTCCGGAGGGGCACTGAAGCTTTCTTT. Protein product: CASSTRGPLRRGTEAFF.

The chain combines TRBV6-6 with TRBJ1-5, with a tentative D call TRBD1 (5 bases). Per germline, CDR1 MNHNY and CDR2 SVGAGI (reference sequence). The germline V and J ends were trimmed by 7 bases and 5 bases, with 15 bases remaining between them. The CDR3 is made up of 14 amino acids. CDR3 nucleotides: TGTGCCAGCACCCAAAGGTGGGGCCATCAGCCCCAGCATTTT. Translated, it gives CASTQRWGHQPQHF.

The rearrangement links TRBV29-1 to TRBJ1-2; 9 nucleotides line up with TRBD1. The ends lost 6 bases at V and 6 bases at J; junction bases unmatched: 8. Germline CDR1 is SQVTM and CDR2 is ANQGSEA. The CDR3 has 13 amino acids. The CDR3 spells CSVAGTGWDGYTF. The DNA for the CDR3 is TGCAGCGTGGCCGGGACAGGGTGGGATGGCTACACCTTC. Based on the CDR3 plus reference TRBV29-1 and TRBJ1-2, the full variable domain is SAVISQKPSRDICQRGTSLTIQCQVDSQVTMMFWYRQQPGQSLTLIATANQGSEATYESGFVIDKFPISRPNLTFSTLTVSNMSPEDSSIYLCSVAGTGWDGYTFGSGTRLTVV.

This chain joins TRBV3-1 (or the pseudogene TRBV3-2) and TRBJ2-7; 7 bases are shared with TRBD2. V trimming: 5 bases; J trimming: 2 bases; junction bases outside the gene matches: 9. The CDR3 is 15 residues long. Germline V CDR1 and CDR2: LGHDT, YNNKEL (reference sequence). The CDR3 sequence: CASSAGLEKTYEQYV. The CDR3 DNA follows: TGTGCCAGCAGCGCTGGACTAGAGAAAACCTACGAGCAGTACGTC.

The genes are TRBV2 and TRBJ2-1; 8 bases fit TRBD2. V dropped 9 bases and J dropped 2; count of bases not matched to a gene: 12. This CDR3 has 16 residues. CDR1 is SNHLY, CDR2 FYNNEI, per germline. The CDR3 is CASFPRASGPYNEQFF. In DNA form, the CDR3 reads TGTGCCAGTTTCCCCCGGGCTAGCGGGCCCTACAATGAGCAGTTCTTC.

The chain has TRBV5-1 and TRBJ1-2, with D possibly matching TRBD1 (5 bases). This CDR3 is 14 amino acids long. From germline, CDR1 is SGHRS and CDR2 YFSETQ. The germline V and J ends were trimmed by 6 bases and 5 bases, with 17 bases remaining between them. The CDR3 region is CASTLGEGLYGYTF. CDR3 DNA sequence: TGCGCCAGCACCCTAGGGGAGGGGTTGTATGGCTACACCTTC.

This chain uses TRBV6-2 or TRBV6-3 with TRBJ2-3; 10 bases are a match to TRBD2. CDR1 and CDR2 (germline): MNHEY, SVGEGT. This CDR3 contains 17 residues. J gave up 3 bases and V 3 bases, and 9 bases lay outside the gene matches. Here the CDR3 DNA reads TGTGCCAGCAGTTATACGGCTAGCGGGAGTGGGACAGATACGCAGTATTTT. It encodes CASSYTASGSGTDTQYF.

V usage is TRBV5-1 and J usage is TRBJ2-7, with D uncertain. This CDR3 has 20 amino acids. CDR1 is SGHRS and CDR2 is YFSETQ in the germline V gene. Trimming pared 2 bases from V and 2 bases from J, leaving 29 bases between. The CDR3 DNA sequence: TGCGCCAGCAGCTTTACGACCCGTCAGGCCCGTGATATTCCGGCCTACGAGCAGTACTTC. This encodes CASSFTTRQARDIPAYEQYF. The full variable domain, rest sourced from reference TRBV5-1 and TRBJ2-7, is KAGVTQTPRYLIKTRGQQVTLSCSPISGHRSVSWYQQTPGQGLQFLFEYFSETQRNKGNFPGRFSGRQFSNSRSEMNVSTLELGDSALYLCASSFTTRQARDIPAYEQYFGPGTRLTVT.

This chain joins TRBV28 and TRBJ2-4; 9 nucleotides line up with TRBD1. The CDR3 consists of 15 residues. The ends lost 3 bases at V and 5 bases at J; junction bases unmatched: 5. Germline V gene lookup returns CDR1 MDHEN and CDR2 SYDVKM. The CDR3 region has the DNA TGTGCCAGCAGTTTTAACAGGGGGCTGGAAAACATTCAGTACTTC. This codes for CASSFNRGLENIQYF. The full variable domain, in which reference TRBV28 and TRBJ2-4 provide the parts outside the CDR3, is DVKVTQSSRYLVKRTGEKVFLECVQDMDHENMFWYRQDPGLGLRLIYFSYDVKMKEKGDIPEGYSVSREKKERFSLILESASTNQTSMYLCASSFNRGLENIQYFGAGTRLSVL.